This TCR beta chain was recorded in a study of cytomegalovirus exposure and HLA in healthy donors (dated by TCRdb to 2015 to 2018). Looking at the study overall: According to an earlier analysis of 550 to 700 of the donors, roughly 180 million T cells yielded 117 million unique TCR beta sequences and around 300 Gb of sequence data. Besides the first cohort of around 670 subjects, a separate validation cohort made up of some 110 different subjects was used. Among about 370 genotyped donors of the cohort, an average of approximately 200,000 unique TCR beta nucleotide sequences was sequenced per donor, of which 15% to 20% were non-productive. All discovery cohort repertoires had been generated using a single sequencing platform. Roughly five DR-DQ haplotypes were handled as single units for association and clustering because linkage in the cohort was strong. Rather than using new phenotypic data, the later analysis identified candidate immune exposures from TCR beta sequences and from how often those sequences occurred across donors. An earlier analysis of 450 to 750 of the donors used high-throughput TCR beta sequencing to judge whether each TCR beta V gene segment behaved as functional or pseudogenic. Approximately 310 gigabases of sequencing data and around 87 million unique TCR sequences were included in an early release covering about 700 HLA-typed donors. A later analysis re-examined previously published TCR beta repertoires from roughly 720 donors and added high-resolution HLA genotyping to investigate patterns of TCR occurrence. The T cell repertoires of some 700 subjects were profiled by immunosequencing and related to cytomegalovirus serostatus. Both class I and class II loci were covered by HLA typing, at four-digit resolution. Alongside the repertoire data, information on donor age, sex, ethnicity and CMV serostatus was compiled. The number of donors typed differed by locus, with about 629-630 for A, B, C, DRB1 and DQB1, around 520 for DQA1, over 600 for DPA1, and 400 to 490 for DPB1. To predict cytomegalovirus infection status, the study brought together high-throughput TCR immunosequencing, statistical association of individual TCRs with disease status, and machine learning. Of the 398 genotyped donors, 70% to 90% were placed in the genetic ancestry cluster associated with self-reported Caucasian donors. The study was designed to test whether signatures of past pathogen exposure could be identified by cataloging public T cell receptors. A later genetic analysis took genome-wide SNP genotypes for 398 of the 666 donors and used that subset as a discovery cohort. Overall results and qualifications from the work: This cohort had only TCR beta chains sequenced, and the lack of alpha or paired-chain data limited which features could be detected. The only immune exposure information available for the cohort was CMV serostatus. Some 16 rarely observed V segments, including chromosome 9 orphons, were excluded from the earlier analysis of 550 to 700 of the donors because counts were too low. Linkage disequilibrium might explain the correlated functional status among segregating V segments, but an unknown experimental factor could not be excluded. In a later analysis, several top co-occurrence clusters were reported to appear linked to parvovirus B19, influenza, CMV and Epstein-Barr virus. V-gene and J-gene trimming of TCR beta chains was associated with a missense DCLRE1C variant in a later genetic analysis, and the association was replicated in an independent cohort. When HLA alleles, especially DR and DQ, strongly co-occurred, attributing TCR associations to individual alleles was difficult. An earlier analysis of around 540 of the donors showed that most TCR beta V segments appeared in productive rearrangements either about 87% or about 30% of the time, which broadly matched IMGT annotations. Most TCR sequences were observed very rarely across donors, whereas some public TCRs were present in many individuals. Because some donors lacked HLA typing at each locus, the association tests relied only on the typed subset. Specific HLA alleles were associated with 15,000 to 20,000 TCR beta sequences at a false discovery rate of 0.05 in a later analysis. Compared with the roughly 720-donor mean, donors in an Asian-associated ancestry cluster had fewer N-insertions in productive TCRs, according to a later genetic analysis. Cytomegalovirus status was reported to be diagnosed by the classifier with high specificity and sensitivity in both the original and validation cohorts. A further reported finding was that TCR beta sequences accurately predicted the HLA-A and HLA-B alleles for most subjects in the first cohort. The 87-base-pair reads could not distinguish some IMGT-functional V segments, including TRBV6-2 and TRBV6-3, so those segments were excluded. Compared with equally common non-associated chains, HLA-associated TCR beta chains in a later analysis were more clonally expanded and had lower generation probabilities. Roughly uniform sequencing depth across donors was assumed in presence/absence analyses, although this assumption may not hold. A total of fewer than 200 TCR beta chains were listed by the study as associated with cytomegalovirus. A few of the identified cytomegalovirus-associated TCR beta chains were confirmed in vitro to be specific for cytomegalovirus antigens. A cluster of highly shared sequence variants was judged likely to be a technical artifact of the sequencing pipeline. In a later analysis, the rate of TCR association differed among HLA loci, with DRB1 alleles having the most associated TCRs and HLA-C alleles having the fewest. According to the authors, the approach could potentially be generalized to other disease states and immunological phenotypes. A later analysis found that most CMV-associated TCR beta chains appeared HLA-restricted, with HLA associations seemingly driven largely by CMV exposure.

The cohort was made up of approximately 670 healthy bone marrow donors. At the time of sampling, all cohort members were nominally healthy, though unrecorded immune exposures were likely present. The donor was CMV seronegative and was included in the group of 352 seronegative cohort members. A peripheral blood sample was provided by each donor, and peripheral blood mononuclear cells were used for TCR beta sequencing. The Qiagen DNeasy Blood Extraction Kit was used to extract genomic DNA from the blood cell samples. To note about this clone: What antigen it recognizes has not been identified. No much larger clonotype is one base removed from it; base qualities were not supplied.

Per the germline V gene (reference sequence), GTSNPN is the CDR1 and SVGIG is the CDR2. Here V drops 7 bases and J drops 8 bases, and the junction holds 17 bases not matched to any gene. CDR3 length: 15 amino acids, cysteine to phenylalanine. The read is trimmed to its CDR3 DNA, 45 bases read in frame from base 1. The method behind the library was the immunoSEQ multiplex PCR assay. For the multiplex PCR, a mixture combining 60 forward primers for TCR Vbeta segments and 13 reverse primers for TCR Jbeta segments was used. Amplification of the CDR3 region of rearranged TCR beta genes was performed with a multiplex PCR assay on genomic DNA. On the Illumina HiSeq System, the amplified TCR beta libraries were sequenced as 87-base-pair reads. Per the authors' processing: Across the 500 to 850 repertoires, a later analysis counted 80 million or so unique TCR beta chains, some 11 million of which were shared by at least two donors. Raw reads were error-corrected and collapsed into unique sequences by a nearest-neighbor algorithm in which closely related sequences were merged to remove PCR and sequencing errors. Alignment of CDR3 sequences to IMGT reference sequences was used to assign V, D and J gene segments. For a sequence to be retained, a match of at least six nucleotides to both a V gene segment and a J gene segment was required. Rearrangements were called productive when the CDR3 lacked stop codons and stayed in frame with V and J; all others were non-productive. Following IMGT convention, CDR3 was defined as the stretch from the second conserved V-encoded cysteine up to the conserved J-encoded phenylalanine. The earlier analysis of around 640 of the donors excluded sequences that lacked an unambiguous match to a single V gene segment. In an earlier analysis of roughly 600 of the donors, a V segment was called functional when productive rearrangements were above 56.7%, and segregating when the standard deviation between donors exceeded 5%. A statistical classification framework was built for diagnosing cytomegalovirus status from the catalog of TCR beta chain sequences. V and J gene assignment, in a later analysis, came from comparing TCR nucleotide sequences with IMGT/GENE-DB human TR gene sequences. The TCRdist pipeline was used in a later analysis to assign CDR3 sequences and most-parsimonious VDJ recombination scenarios. In a later analysis, each TCR beta chain was defined by its CDR3 amino acid sequence together with its V-gene family, and reads lacking a unique V-gene family were excluded. As a way to deal with suspected cross-contamination and a sequencing artifact, a later analysis dropped over 550 nucleotide sequences that were highly shared and had low generation probability. A later analysis calculated a clonal expansion index for each public chain from normalized within-repertoire ranks of inferred template counts. In a later analysis, generation probabilities were computed using a VDJ recombination model fitted to out-of-frame rearrangements, and the results were checked against IGoR. In a later analysis, hypergeometric tests were used to score TCR-TCR, TCR-HLA and TCR-CMV co-occurrence, with a repertoire-size bias correction applied to TCR pairs. A later analysis estimated false discovery rates by permuting HLA or CMV assignments 20 times. In a later analysis, co-occurring TCRs were grouped using DBSCAN, and TCRdist sequence similarity was added for clustering within HLA-allele-positive subsets. Repertoires with fewer than 30,000 or more than 120,000 public chains, plus five repertoires with anomalous nucleotide sharing, were excluded from co-occurrence clustering. TCRdb holds this immuneACCESS table with in-frame rearrangements only. Some clones are missing; in checked studies, unresolved V genes explain under half, and the rest has no known cause. V and J calls and clone size are as listed in that table; D and trimming were resolved from the DNA. The sample contains 140,000 or so clones, around 82% of them found a single time. The ten largest account for 2.5% to 3% of the sample.

The specimen sequenced was PBMCs. The rearranged segments are TRBV30 and TRBJ2-7; TRBD2 aligns with 10 central bases. This receptor was identified in a female donor in good health and CMV-seronegative. The base sequence is TGTGCCTCGACTTTAAAAGCGGGGGGGCCCACCCAGCAGTACTTC. Its translation is CASTLKAGGPTQQYF.